This T cell receptor beta chain was identified in a study of T cell clonality in common variable immunodeficiency. The germline gives CDR1 SGHRS, CDR2 YFSETQ. The CDR3 runs to 15 residues. V lost 5 bases and J lost 1; bases outside the gene matches: 6. CVID meant reduced serum IgG, IgA and/or IgM plus specific antibody deficiency. Aged roughly 9 to 64 years, CVID subjects averaged about 39 years old. In the case of this clone: Its antigen is not identified. The read ends 3 residues early relative to the CDR3; the germline J gene fills the gap.

Measured with immunoSEQ multiplex PCR; TCRdb has only the in-frame clones, and not every one. In total the sample includes about 19,000 clones, none of them seen once. Study conclusions and caveats: Fewer deletions and N-nucleotide insertions were reportedly seen in common variable immunodeficiency TCR beta sequences. Fewer TCRbeta clones were shared among CVID subjects than controls. CVID subjects showed higher TCRbeta clonality than healthy controls.

The material sequenced was peripheral blood mononuclear cells. This chain uses TRBV5-1 with TRBJ2-7, with 10 bases that match TRBD1. This TCR was recovered from a human donor with common variable immunodeficiency. The part of the CDR3 DNA that was read is TGCGCCAGCAGATCCGGACAGGGGGTATCCTACGAG. Translated: CASRSGQGVSYE. The complete CDR3 reads CASRSGQGVSYEQYF.